This TCR beta chain derives from a study of T cells in Graves' hyperthyroidism and ophthalmopathy. The J segment lost 1 base and the V segment lost 6 bases, leaving 4 bases of the junction unmatched. CDR1 is KGHSH, CDR2 LQKENI, per germline. This CDR3 has 15 amino acids. Authors of the study amplified TCR beta CDR3 regions from RNA transcripts. TCR CDR3 underwent first-round RT-PCR with the HTBI primer set. TCRdb called the multiplex PCR reads again in MiXCR, with one record for every CDR3 protein. The data contain 250,000 to 300,000 distinct CDR3 sequences, roughly a fifth of them singletons. The sequenced material came from blood. The TCR sequence derives from a middle-aged man with Graves' ophthalmopathy. This chain connects TRBV18 to TRBJ1-1, with 11 nucleotides matching TRBD1. CDR3 residues: CASSYGQGANTEAFF. For the CDR3, the DNA is TGTGCCAGCTCCTACGGACAGGGGGCGAACACTGAAGCTTTCTTT.